This TCR beta chain is from a study of cytomegalovirus exposure and HLA in healthy donors. As for the study in general: According to later analysis, the same platform produced the approximately 120 validation and 666 first-cohort repertoires. General study points: Investigators reported 150 to 200 TCR beta chains as tied to cytomegalovirus. In vitro experiments confirmed that three CMV-associated chains were specific for CMV antigens.

Donors came from a validation cohort of over 100 subjects, distinct from the first 666-subject cohort. The repertoire was sequenced with immunoSEQ multiplex PCR; TCRdb's copy has only in-frame clones and lacks some. Altogether roughly 130,000 clones are present, nearly 90% being singletons, with the ten largest covering approximately 3.5%. In the case of this clone: Its antigen is not identified.

The CDR3 extends over 14 amino acids. Germline V gene sequence: CDR1 MNHEY, CDR2 SMNVEV (reference sequence). V lost 0 bases to trimming and J lost 10 bases; unmatched junction nucleotides: 6. This clonotype was obtained from a young man in good health and CMV-seronegative. What was sequenced was PBMCs. The V call is TRBV27, the J call TRBJ1-2, with 9 bases aligning to TRBD1. In DNA, the CDR3 is TGTGCCAGCAGTTTATCAGGGACAGGGTTTTTCTACACCTTC. Its protein product is CASSLSGTGFFYTF.